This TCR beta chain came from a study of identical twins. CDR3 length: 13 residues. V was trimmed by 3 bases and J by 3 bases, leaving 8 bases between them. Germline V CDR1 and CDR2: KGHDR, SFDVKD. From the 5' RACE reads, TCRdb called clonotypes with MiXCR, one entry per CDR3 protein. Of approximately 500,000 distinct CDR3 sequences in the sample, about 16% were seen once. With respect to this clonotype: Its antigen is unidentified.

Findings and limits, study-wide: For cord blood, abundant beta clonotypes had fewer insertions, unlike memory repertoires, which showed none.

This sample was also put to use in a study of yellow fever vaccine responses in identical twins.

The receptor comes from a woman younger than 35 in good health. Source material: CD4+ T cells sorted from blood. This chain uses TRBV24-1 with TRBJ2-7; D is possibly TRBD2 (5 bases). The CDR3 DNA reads TGTGCCACCAGTGATCTGGGGAGCTACGAGCAGTACTTC. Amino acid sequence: CATSDLGSYEQYF.